Detailed here is one T cell receptor beta chain. This sample is part of a study of blood T cell repertoires in COVID-19. Looking at the study overall: Spain, Italy and the United States supplied samples that represented acute and convalescent COVID-19.

As processed by the authors: Scientists estimated how many nucleated cells there were by amplifying reference gene primers. Assay used: immunoSEQ multiplex PCR; TCRdb lists only in-frame clones, some missing. D and trimming come from the DNA, and the V and J calls and clone size come from that table. The sample has 360,000 or so clones, around nine tenths seen once. Germline loops: CDR1 LGHNT, CDR2 FRNRAP. V was clipped by 6 bases and J by 0 bases; unmatched bases: 5. The CDR3 spans 15 residues. This clonotype was sampled from a woman younger than 45 who had recovered from COVID-19. The specimen was PBMCs or T cells enriched from blood (not recorded which). The chain combines TRBV12-5 with TRBJ2-1, with TRBD2 identical over 7 bases. CDR3 in DNA: TGTGCTAGTGGCCCGGGAGGAGGCTCCTACAATGAGCAGTTCTTC. Amino acids: CASGPGGGSYNEQFF.